This T cell receptor (beta chain) emerged from a study of cytomegalovirus exposure and HLA in healthy donors. Findings and caveats of the study: Three chains linked to CMV were shown in vitro to be specific for CMV antigens. In a later analysis, donors in an Asian-associated ancestry cluster reportedly had fewer N-insertions in productive TCRs than the cohort mean.

V lost 6 bases and J lost 2; bases outside the gene matches: 7. The CDR3 loop spans 17 amino acids. Germline V gene data show CDR1 as LNHDA and CDR2 as SQIVND (reference sequence). On this clone: What it binds is unknown.

The PCR made use of 60 Vbeta and 13 Jbeta primers. Clones were read by immunoSEQ multiplex PCR, and TCRdb kept only the in-frame ones, dropping some. The sample yields 100,000 to 150,000 clones, 81% seen once. The origin of this receptor is a young man in good health and CMV-seropositive. V gene TRBV19 combines with J gene TRBJ2-6; 10 bases fit TRBD1. Sequenced sample: PBMCs. The CDR3 DNA sequence: TGTGCCAGTAGGACCGACAGGGGGCCCCCTGGGGCCAACGTCCTGACTTTC. This sequence encodes CASRTDRGPPGANVLTF.